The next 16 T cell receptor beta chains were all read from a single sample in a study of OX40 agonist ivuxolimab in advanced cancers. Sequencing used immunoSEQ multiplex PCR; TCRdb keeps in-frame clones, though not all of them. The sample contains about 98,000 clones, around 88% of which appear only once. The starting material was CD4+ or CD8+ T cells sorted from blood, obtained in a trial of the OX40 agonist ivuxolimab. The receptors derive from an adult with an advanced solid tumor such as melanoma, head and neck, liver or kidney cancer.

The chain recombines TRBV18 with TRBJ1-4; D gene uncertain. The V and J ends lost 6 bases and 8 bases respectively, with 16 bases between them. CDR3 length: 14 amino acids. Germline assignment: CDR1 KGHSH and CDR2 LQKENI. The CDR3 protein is CASSLTQKGEKLFF. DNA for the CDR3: TGTGCCAGCTCCTTGACACAAAAAGGGGAAAAACTGTTTTTT.

The CDR3 region is CASSLGQGRDGYTF. In DNA form, the CDR3 reads TGTGCCAGCAGTTTGGGTCAGGGGAGGGATGGCTACACCTTC. The V and J genes are TRBV28 and TRBJ1-2; tentative D call: TRBD1 (6 bases). CDR1 is MDHEN and CDR2 is SYDVKM in the germline V gene. Trimming stripped 3 bases from V and 6 bases from J, with 14 bases between. This CDR3 region has 14 residues.

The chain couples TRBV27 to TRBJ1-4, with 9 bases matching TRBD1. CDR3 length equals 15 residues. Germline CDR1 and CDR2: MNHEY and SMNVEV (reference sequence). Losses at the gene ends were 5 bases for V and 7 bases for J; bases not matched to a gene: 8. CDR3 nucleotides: TGTGCCAGCAGTGCCCCGGGACAGGGTAGTGAAAAACTGTTTTTT. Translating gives CASSAPGQGSEKLFF. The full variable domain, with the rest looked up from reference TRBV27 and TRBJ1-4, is EAQVTQNPRYLITVTGKKLTVTCSQNMNHEYMSWYRQDPGLGLRQIYYSMNVEVTDKGDVPEGYKVSRKEKRNFPLILESPSPNQTSLYFCASSAPGQGSEKLFFGSGTQLSVL.

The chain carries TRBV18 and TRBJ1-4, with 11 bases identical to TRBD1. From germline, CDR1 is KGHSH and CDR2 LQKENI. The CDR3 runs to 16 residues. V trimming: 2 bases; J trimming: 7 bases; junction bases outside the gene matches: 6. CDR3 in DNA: TGTGCCAGCTCACCAATTCTCGGGACAGGGGGTGAAAAACTGTTTTTT. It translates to CASSPILGTGGEKLFF.

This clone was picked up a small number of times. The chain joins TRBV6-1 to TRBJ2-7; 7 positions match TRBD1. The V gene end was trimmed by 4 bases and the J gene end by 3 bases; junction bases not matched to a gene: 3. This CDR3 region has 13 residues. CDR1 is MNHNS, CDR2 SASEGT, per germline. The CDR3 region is CASSVGQDYEQYF. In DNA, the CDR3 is TGTGCCAGCAGTGTTGGACAGGACTACGAGCAGTACTTC.

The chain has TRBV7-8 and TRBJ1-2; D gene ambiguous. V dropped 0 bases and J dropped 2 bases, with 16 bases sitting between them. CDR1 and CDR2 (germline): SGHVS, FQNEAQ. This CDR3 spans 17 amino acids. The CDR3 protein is CASSLARVLPANYGYTF. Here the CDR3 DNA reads TGTGCCAGCAGCTTAGCGCGGGTTCTCCCGGCCAACTATGGCTACACCTTC. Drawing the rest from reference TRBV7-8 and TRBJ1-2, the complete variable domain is GAGVSQSPRYKVAKRGQDVALRCDPISGHVSLFWYQQALGQGPEFLTYFQNEAQLDKSGLPSDRFFAERPEGSVSTLKIQRTQQEDSAVYLCASSLARVLPANYGYTFGSGTRLTVV.

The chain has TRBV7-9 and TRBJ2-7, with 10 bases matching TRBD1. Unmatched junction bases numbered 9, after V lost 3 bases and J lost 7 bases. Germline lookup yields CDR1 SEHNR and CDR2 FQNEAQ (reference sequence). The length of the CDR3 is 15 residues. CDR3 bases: TGTGCCAGCAGCTTTGCCGGGACAGGGGTATGGGAGCAGTACTTC. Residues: CASSFAGTGVWEQYF.

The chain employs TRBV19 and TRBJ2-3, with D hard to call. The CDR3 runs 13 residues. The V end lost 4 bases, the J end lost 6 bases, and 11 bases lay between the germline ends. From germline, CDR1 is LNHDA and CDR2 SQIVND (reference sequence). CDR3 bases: TGTGCCAGTAGTAGGCCTAGTGAGGATACGCAGTATTTT. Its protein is CASSRPSEDTQYF.

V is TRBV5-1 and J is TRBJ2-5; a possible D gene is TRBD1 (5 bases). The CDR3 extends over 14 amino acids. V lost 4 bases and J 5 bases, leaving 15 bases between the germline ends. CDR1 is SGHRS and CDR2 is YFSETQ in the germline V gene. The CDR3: CASSPTGSSETQYF. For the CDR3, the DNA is TGCGCCAGCAGCCCTACAGGATCCAGTGAGACCCAGTACTTC.

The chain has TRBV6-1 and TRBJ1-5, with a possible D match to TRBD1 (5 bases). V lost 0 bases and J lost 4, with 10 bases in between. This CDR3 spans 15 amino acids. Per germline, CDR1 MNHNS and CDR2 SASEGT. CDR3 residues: CASSEAAAGNQPQHF. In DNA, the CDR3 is TGTGCCAGCAGTGAAGCGGCGGCAGGGAATCAGCCCCAGCATTTT.

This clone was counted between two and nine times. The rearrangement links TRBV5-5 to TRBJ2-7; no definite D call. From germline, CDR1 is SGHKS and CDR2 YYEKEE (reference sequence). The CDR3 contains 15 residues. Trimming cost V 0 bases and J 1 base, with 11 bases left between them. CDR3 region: CASSLGYKRSYEQYF. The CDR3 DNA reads TGTGCCAGCAGCTTGGGGTATAAGAGGTCCTACGAGCAGTACTTC.

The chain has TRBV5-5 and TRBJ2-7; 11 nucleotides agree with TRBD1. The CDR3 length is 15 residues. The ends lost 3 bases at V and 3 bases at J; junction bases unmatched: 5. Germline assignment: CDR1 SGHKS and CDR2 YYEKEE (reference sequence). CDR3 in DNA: TGTGCCAGCAGCTCCCGGGACAGGGGGGTCTACGAGCAGTACTTC. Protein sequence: CASSSRDRGVYEQYF.

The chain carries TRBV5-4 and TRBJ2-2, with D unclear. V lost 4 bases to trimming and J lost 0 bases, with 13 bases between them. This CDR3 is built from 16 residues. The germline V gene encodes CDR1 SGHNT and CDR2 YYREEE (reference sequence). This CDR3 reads CASSRRNIPNTGELFF. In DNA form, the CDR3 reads TGTGCCAGCAGCCGAAGAAATATTCCGAACACCGGGGAGCTGTTTTTT.

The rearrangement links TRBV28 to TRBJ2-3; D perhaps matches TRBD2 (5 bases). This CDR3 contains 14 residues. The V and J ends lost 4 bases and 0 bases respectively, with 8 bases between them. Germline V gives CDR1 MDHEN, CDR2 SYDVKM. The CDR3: CASSSPGSTDTQYF. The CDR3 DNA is TGTGCCAGCAGTTCCCCGGGGAGCACAGATACGCAGTATTTT.

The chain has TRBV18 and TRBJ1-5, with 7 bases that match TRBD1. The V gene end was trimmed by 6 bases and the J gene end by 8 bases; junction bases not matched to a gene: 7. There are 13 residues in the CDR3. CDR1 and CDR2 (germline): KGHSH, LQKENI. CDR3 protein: CASSPDRVEPQHF. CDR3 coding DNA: TGTGCCAGCTCCCCCGACAGGGTTGAGCCCCAGCATTTT.

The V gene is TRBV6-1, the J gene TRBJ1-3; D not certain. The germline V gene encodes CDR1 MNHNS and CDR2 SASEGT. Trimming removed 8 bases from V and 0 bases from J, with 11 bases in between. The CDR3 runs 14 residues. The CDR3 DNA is TGTGCCAGCTACCCCGGTAGCTCTGGAAACACCATATATTTT. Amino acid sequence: CASYPGSSGNTIYF.